A single sample is the source of the 6 T cell receptor beta chains below, sequenced in a study of cytomegalovirus exposure and HLA in healthy donors. The PCR employed 60 Vbeta primers together with 13 Jbeta primers. Using immunoSEQ multiplex PCR, the repertoire was profiled, and TCRdb retains in-frame clones only, with some absent. The sample comprises about 130,000 clones, about two thirds of which are singletons, and around 4.8% rests with the top ten. The sequencing input was PBMCs. These receptors came from a man aged 55 to 69 in good health and CMV-seropositive.

V and J are TRBV5-1 and TRBJ2-3, with 10 positions matching TRBD1. Per germline, CDR1 SGHRS and CDR2 YFSETQ. CDR3 size: 15 residues. The V and J ends lost 3 bases and 5 bases, in that order; junction bases with no gene match: 6. Here the CDR3 reads CASSSRDRGRDTQYF. DNA of the CDR3: TGCGCCAGCAGCTCCCGGGACAGGGGAAGAGATACGCAGTATTTT.

V gene TRBV28 combines with J gene TRBJ1-1; 12 bases match TRBD1. This CDR3 is built from 15 residues. Germline loops: CDR1 MDHEN, CDR2 SYDVKM. Trimming cost V 2 bases and J 7 bases; bases outside gene matches: 5. The CDR3 DNA reads TGTGCCAGCAGTTTACCGGGACAGGGGGCGGTTGAAGCTTTCTTT. Residues: CASSLPGQGAVEAFF.

This clone was seen only a few times. The rearrangement uses TRBV21-1 and TRBJ2-7; the table's D gene call, TRBD1, was not cross checked with the DNA. TRBV21-1 is shown as a pseudogene. The CDR3 is 14 amino acids. CDR3 sequence (DNA): TGTGCCAGCAGCGAAAGGGGCAGGGTGGGAGAGCAGTACTTC. It encodes CASSERGRVGEQYF.

In its sample, this clone was seen a few times. The V gene is TRBV19, the J gene TRBJ2-7, with 7 positions matching TRBD1. Germline V gives CDR1 LNHDA, CDR2 SQIVND (reference sequence). The CDR3 is 15 amino acids. The J segment lost 2 bases and the V segment lost 0 bases, leaving 4 bases of the junction unmatched. CDR3 nucleotide sequence: TGTGCCAGTAGTATAGATGACAGGGCCACCTACGAGCAGTACTTC. Translation gives CASSIDDRATYEQYF.

The sample holds a few counts of this clone. This chain connects TRBV7-3 to TRBJ2-6; the D gene is possibly TRBD2 (5 bases). The CDR3 is 15 residues long. The V and J ends lost 8 bases and 2 bases respectively, with 13 bases between them. Germline-derived CDR1 and CDR2 are SGHTA and FQGTGA. CDR3 residues: CASASAGTGANVLTF. DNA for the CDR3: TGTGCCAGCGCATCAGCCGGGACTGGGGCCAACGTCCTGACTTTC.

The chain combines TRBV7-6 with TRBJ2-7; 10 nucleotides align to TRBD1. The V and J ends lost 5 bases and 10 bases, in that order; junction bases with no gene match: 8. CDR1 and CDR2 (germline): SGHVS, FNYEAQ. The CDR3 is 13 residues long. CDR3 sequence: CASSGMDRGSQYF. The CDR3, as DNA: TGTGCCAGCAGCGGTATGGACAGGGGGAGTCAGTACTTC.